The 7 T cell receptor beta chains presented below share a single source sample, sequenced in a study of blood T cell repertoires in COVID-19. TCRdb's table, derived via immunoSEQ multiplex PCR, lists solely in-frame clones and lacks some. This table holds about 26,000 clones, approximately 94% found once. The source material was peripheral blood. The receptors originated from a human donor with active COVID-19. The donor label of this sample is uncertain.

Only a few counts were recorded for this clone. The rearrangement links TRBV24-1 to TRBJ2-1; D is possibly TRBD2 (7 bases). Trimming stripped 4 bases from V and 4 bases from J, with 13 bases between. Germline loops: CDR1 KGHDR, CDR2 SFDVKD. CDR3 length equals 15 residues. CDR3 coding DNA: TGTGCCACCAGTGAGAGGGGGGGGGTATACAATGAGCAGTTCTTC. Translated: CATSERGGVYNEQFF.

The chain links TRBV5-6 to TRBJ2-1, with 8 bases fitting TRBD2. CDR1 and CDR2 (germline): SGHDT, YYEEEE. With 4 bases clipped from V and 7 bases from J, the junction kept 13 bases outside the gene matches. The CDR3 is 16 residues long. The CDR3 DNA is TGTGCCAGCAGCCCTCAATGGTCGGGGGGGCTAAATGAGCAGTTCTTC. Its translation is CASSPQWSGGLNEQFF.

The chain combines TRBV29-1 with TRBJ2-7; 9 bases line up with TRBD2. Germline V gene sequence: CDR1 SQVTM, CDR2 ANQGSEA. The CDR3 runs 13 residues. Trimming cost V 2 bases and J 6 bases; bases outside gene matches: 5. The CDR3 DNA reads TGCAGCGTTGAACTAGCGGGATGGGGCGAGCAGTACTTC. Translated: CSVELAGWGEQYF.

The genes are TRBV30 and TRBJ2-3; TRBD2 matches 10 bases. V trimming: 3 bases; J trimming: 2 bases; junction bases outside the gene matches: 5. The length of the CDR3 is 15 residues. Germline CDR1 GTSNPN, CDR2 SVGIG (reference sequence). For the CDR3, the DNA is TGTGCCTGGAGCACTAGCGGGGCTATCACAGATACGCAGTATTTT. Translation gives CAWSTSGAITDTQYF.

The V gene is TRBV5-6, the J gene TRBJ2-1; possibly TRBD1 for D (5 bases). CDR1 and CDR2 (germline): SGHDT, YYEEEE. This CDR3 region has 13 residues. Trimming took off 0 bases at V and 12 bases at J, with 13 bases between the two ends. As DNA, the CDR3 is TGTGCCAGCAGCTTGGGACGCCTCCAGGGGCAGTTCTTC. Protein sequence: CASSLGRLQGQFF.

The genes are TRBV27 and TRBJ2-1; TRBD1 matches 7 bases. With V trimmed by 8 bases and J by 9 bases, 7 bases remained unmatched. The CDR3 loop spans 12 amino acids. Germline lookup yields CDR1 MNHEY and CDR2 SMNVEV (reference sequence). The CDR3 sequence: CASGDRVPEQFF. The CDR3 region has the DNA TGTGCCAGCGGTGACAGGGTCCCTGAGCAGTTCTTC.

The V gene is TRBV7-9, the J gene TRBJ2-1; TRBD2 aligns across 7 bases. The CDR3 length is 19 residues. The germline gives CDR1 SEHNR, CDR2 FQNEAQ (reference sequence). V lost 6 bases and J lost 4; bases outside the gene matches: 21. This chain's CDR3 is CASRPLWRETVLGYNEQFF. The CDR3 DNA reads as TGTGCCAGCAGACCCCTGTGGCGGGAGACAGTCCTGGGATACAATGAGCAGTTCTTC. Supplemented by reference TRBV7-9 and TRBJ2-1, the full variable domain reads DTGVSQNPRHKITKRGQNVTFRCDPISEHNRLYWYRQTLGQGPEFLTYFQNEAQLEKSRLLSDRFSAERPKGSFSTLEIQRTEQGDSAMYLCASRPLWRETVLGYNEQFFGPGTRLTVL.